This T cell receptor (beta chain) came from a study of OX40 agonist ivuxolimab in advanced cancers. Looking at the study overall: The costimulatory receptor OX40 (CD134) was targeted by ivuxolimab, a fully human IgG2 agonistic monoclonal antibody. The paper reports the monotherapy dose-escalation portion (N of about 50 patients) of the phase I ivuxolimab trial. Of the 52 patients in dose escalation, about 19 had hepatocellular carcinoma, about 15 had melanoma, 9 had renal cell carcinoma and 9 had head and neck cancer. In the dose-escalation cohort, about four fifths of patients were male, and the mean age was approximately 60 years with a range of about 20 to 80. Three dose-escalation patients achieved partial responses, one with hepatocellular carcinoma and two with cutaneous melanoma. Patients were allowed to have had prior anti-PD-1, anti-PD-L1 or anti-CTLA-4 therapy, and approximately 40% of the dose-escalation patients had previously received checkpoint inhibitors. The purpose of peripheral TCRbeta sequencing was to test whether ivuxolimab changed TCR sequence diversity and led to clonal T-cell expansion. Intravenous ivuxolimab was administered to patients every 2 weeks at six dose levels: 0.01, 0.1, 0.3, 1.5, 3 and 10 mg/kg. The paper's findings and limits, for the study overall: After ivuxolimab, more expanded clones were found on average in CD8+ T cells than in CD4+ T cells. Low levels of normalized T-cell clonal expansion were also seen in some nonresponding patients. At doses from 0.1 to 3.0 mg/kg, clonal expansion was seen in both CD4+ and CD8+ blood T cells between baseline and week 6. The antigen specificity of the peripheral T cells that underwent clonal expansion was not determined. In the 0.1-3.0 mg/kg groups, partial responders were among the patients with the lowest normalized peripheral clonal expansion, particularly in CD8+ T cells.

The trial excluded patients who had a history of autoimmune disease or who were on systemic immunosuppression. Peripheral blood for TCR sequencing was collected from all dose cohorts at baseline, on cycle 4 day 1, and on cycle 7 day 1. The samples were drawn from a first-in-human, open-label, multicenter phase I dose-escalation trial of ivuxolimab. Adults with locally advanced or metastatic melanoma, renal cell carcinoma, hepatocellular carcinoma or head and neck squamous cell carcinoma were enrolled in the trial. Before TCR sequencing, CD4+ T cells and CD8+ T cells were sorted from peripheral blood as separate populations. CDR1 and CDR2 are drawn from the germline V gene: SGHDT, YYEEEE. Including the terminal cysteine and phenylalanine, the CDR3 comprises 18 residues. The read is trimmed to its CDR3 DNA, 54 bases read in frame from base 1. Trimming leaves V shorter by 3 bases and J shorter by 2 bases, with the junction holding 12 bases beyond the gene matches.

For sequencing of the TCRbeta CDR3 region, genomic DNA was extracted from the sorted cells. TCRbeta CDR3 regions were sequenced using the immunoSEQ Assay. The table comes from immuneACCESS by way of TCRdb, which keeps in-frame sequences with V and J called. Part of the clones is missing from these tables; in studies checked, under half for an unresolved V gene and the rest for unknown reasons. In all, the sample holds about 68,000 clones, and approximately 83% of those were seen once. The ten top clones hold about 1.5% of the sample. In regard to this clone: Its antigen is still unknown. No much larger clone is present one base from it, and per-base qualities are unavailable.

This TCR derives from an adult with an advanced solid tumor such as melanoma, head and neck, liver or kidney cancer. Rearrangement joined TRBV5-6 to TRBJ1-5; 9 of the junction bases match TRBD1. Material: CD4+ or CD8+ T cells sorted from blood, obtained in a trial of the OX40 agonist ivuxolimab. The CDR3 is CASSSRGTGSSGNQPQHF. The DNA is as follows: TGTGCCAGCAGCTCAAGGGGGACAGGGAGTTCGGGCAATCAGCCCCAGCATTTT. Here the CDR3 is joined to the reference TRBV5-6 and TRBJ1-5 genes, and the full variable domain is: DAGVTQSPTHLIKTRGQQVTLRCSPKSGHDTVSWYQQALGQGPQFIFQYYEEEERQRGNFPDRFSGHQFPNYSSELNVNALLLGDSALYLCASSSRGTGSSGNQPQHFGDGTRLSIL.